The 27 T cell receptor beta chains below were found in one sample sequenced in a study of monozygotic twins with inflammatory bowel disease. TCRdb reprocessed the 5' RACE reads, keeping one entry per CDR3 protein, no DNA. The table lists about 300,000 distinct CDR3 sequences. Sequences were obtained from blood. These receptors all stem from a human donor with ulcerative colitis or Crohn's disease, or a healthy co-twin of an affected twin (not recorded which).

CDR3 residues: CASLGGAYTEAFF. The chain uses TRBV12-3 or TRBV12-4 and TRBJ1-1. CDR3 length equals 13 residues.

The chain joins TRBV7-8 to TRBJ2-6. This CDR3 is built from 14 residues. Germline V lookup: CDR1 SGHVS, CDR2 FQNEAQ. The CDR3 loop reads CASSLEWGANVLTF.

The rearrangement joins TRBV18 to TRBJ2-3; the D call from TCRdb, TRBD1, cannot be confirmed without DNA. The germline V gene encodes CDR1 KGHSH and CDR2 LQKENI. The CDR3 contains 14 residues. The CDR3 here is CASSPQTGGDTQYF.

This sequence joins TRBV5-4 and TRBJ2-7; TCRdb gives TRBD2 as the D gene, but with no DNA this cannot be confirmed. The CDR3 totals 16 residues. CDR1 and CDR2 from the germline V gene are SGHNT and YYREEE (reference sequence). This CDR3 is CASSLGTSIGSYEQYF. The full variable domain, rest sourced from reference TRBV5-4 and TRBJ2-7, is ETGVTQSPTHLIKTRGQQVTLRCSSQSGHNTVSWYQQALGQGPQFIFQYYREEENGRGNFPPRFSGLQFPNYSSELNVNALELDDSALYLCASSLGTSIGSYEQYFGPGTRLTVT.

The V and J genes are TRBV7-2 and TRBJ1-2; with no DNA, the TCRdb D assignment of TRBD1 cannot be verified. The CDR3 is made up of 12 amino acids. Germline lookup yields CDR1 SGHTA and CDR2 FQGNSA. This CDR3 reads CASSLVRGGYTF.

CDR3 region: CASSLDPGQGEKLFF. V is TRBV5-4 and J is TRBJ1-4; with no DNA, the TCRdb D assignment of TRBD1 cannot be verified. This CDR3 is 15 amino acids long. Looked up from germline, CDR1 is SGHNT and CDR2 is YYREEE (reference sequence).

The chain links TRBV7-2 to TRBJ2-5; TCRdb indicates TRBD1, and absent DNA this call remains unverified. This CDR3 is built from 14 residues. Germline V gene lookup returns CDR1 SGHTA and CDR2 FQGNSA. Here the CDR3 reads CASSLASRSETQYF.

This chain connects TRBV7-2 to TRBJ2-5; no DNA is available, so the TRBD2 call from TCRdb remains unchecked. This CDR3 is 14 amino acids long. Germline lookup yields CDR1 SGHTA and CDR2 FQGNSA. The CDR3 here is CASSLAGGRETQYF.

The V and J genes are TRBV19 and TRBJ2-7; TCRdb's D gene call, TRBD1, goes unchecked for lack of DNA. The germline V gene has CDR1 LNHDA and CDR2 SQIVND (reference sequence). The CDR3 loop spans 13 amino acids. The CDR3 here is CASSLTGVAEQYF.

This chain joins TRBV29-1 and TRBJ1-4; TCRdb picks TRBD1, but there is no DNA to check that call. Germline V CDR1 and CDR2: SQVTM, ANQGSEA. The CDR3 is 14 amino acids. CDR3 protein: CSVGPTGEDEKLFF.

V is TRBV5-8 and J is TRBJ2-3; TCRdb reports TRBD1, a call that lacks DNA to check it against. This CDR3 is 15 amino acids long. From germline, CDR1 is SGHTS and CDR2 YDEGEE. CDR3 in amino acids: CASSLAQGVGDTQYF.

The chain uses TRBV10-3 and TRBJ2-7; the D call of TRBD2 rests on TCRdb alone, since no DNA is present to check it. CDR1 and CDR2 from the germline V gene are ENHRY and SYGVKD. The CDR3 covers 13 residues. CDR3 in amino acids: CAISESTGLEQYF.

The rearrangement uses TRBV12-3 or TRBV12-4 and TRBJ2-1; TCRdb's D call of TRBD1 is untestable without DNA. CDR3 length: 17 residues. The CDR3 loop is CASSLAPDRGRYNEQFF.

The chain uses TRBV12-3 or TRBV12-4 and TRBJ2-4; TCRdb gives TRBD2 as the D gene, but with no DNA this cannot be confirmed. CDR3 length equals 16 residues. The CDR3 here is CASSLALAGGRNIQYF.

The gene calls are TRBV6-5 and TRBJ2-3; the D call from TCRdb, TRBD2, cannot be confirmed without DNA. The CDR3 sequence is 13 residues long. CDR1 is MNHEY and CDR2 is SVGAGI in the germline V gene. CDR3 protein: CASRPLLTDTQYF.

The chain links TRBV28 to TRBJ2-3; TCRdb indicates TRBD1, and absent DNA this call remains unverified. The CDR3 loop spans 15 amino acids. The germline CDR1 and CDR2 sequences are MDHEN and SYDVKM. The CDR3 region is CASSSEGTLTDTQYF.

The chain combines TRBV29-1 with TRBJ2-5; TCRdb outputs TRBD1, but without DNA this stays unchecked. CDR1 and CDR2 (germline): SQVTM, ANQGSEA. The CDR3 length is 13 residues. CDR3 sequence reads: CSVRREPGETQYF.

The V and J genes are TRBV2 and TRBJ2-1; the D gene TCRdb calls, TRBD2, cannot be checked with no DNA. Germline assignment: CDR1 SNHLY and CDR2 FYNNEI. CDR3 length: 12 amino acids. CDR3 protein: CASTPTGTSQFF. The variable domain in full, with the rest retrieved from reference TRBV2 and TRBJ2-1, is EPEVTQTPSHQVTQMGQEVILRCVPISNHLYFYWYRQILGQKVEFLVSFYNNEISEKSEIFDDQFSVERPDGSNFTLKIRSTKLEDSAMYFCASTPTGTSQFFGPGTRLTVL.

The chain uses TRBV7-2 and TRBJ2-5; no DNA is available, so the TRBD2 call from TCRdb remains unchecked. Germline V gene data show CDR1 as SGHTA and CDR2 as FQGNSA. The CDR3 loop spans 15 amino acids. CDR3 loop: CASSSSGRGWETQYF.

The chain combines TRBV27 with TRBJ1-5; TCRdb picks TRBD1, but there is no DNA to check that call. There are 18 residues in the CDR3. Germline V gene data show CDR1 as MNHEY and CDR2 as SMNVEV (reference sequence). CDR3 amino acids: CASSRTGTGSWSNQPQHF.

The chain links TRBV7-2 to TRBJ2-3; TCRdb's D gene call, TRBD1, goes unchecked for lack of DNA. CDR1 and CDR2 (germline): SGHTA, FQGNSA. The CDR3 covers 15 residues. CDR3 amino acids: CASSLGGAGTDTQYF.

The rearrangement joins TRBV5-4 to TRBJ1-1; no DNA is available, so the TRBD1 call from TCRdb remains unchecked. CDR1 and CDR2 from the germline V gene are SGHNT and YYREEE (reference sequence). CDR3 length: 16 amino acids. CDR3 sequence: CASSPRTQGVLTEAFF.

The chain carries TRBV20-1 and TRBJ2-1; with no DNA, the TCRdb D assignment of TRBD2 cannot be verified. The CDR3 is 16 residues long. Germline CDR1 is DFQATT and CDR2 is SNEGSKA (reference sequence). The CDR3 loop reads CSATSTGTSRTNEQFF.

The chain couples TRBV18 to TRBJ1-2. This CDR3 has 12 amino acids. The V gene's germline CDR1 is KGHSH and CDR2 LQKENI. The CDR3 loop reads CASSSSGYGYTF.

The chain employs TRBV10-3 and TRBJ2-7; TCRdb lists TRBD2, though no DNA is available to test this call. Germline loops: CDR1 ENHRY, CDR2 SYGVKD. The length of the CDR3 is 13 residues. CDR3 sequence: CAITTGPPYEQYF.

The chain uses TRBV5-1 and TRBJ2-3; TCRdb indicates TRBD2, and absent DNA this call remains unverified. This CDR3 has 14 residues. Germline V lookup: CDR1 SGHRS, CDR2 YFSETQ. Here the CDR3 reads CASSLARTRGTQYF.

The chain employs TRBV7-3 and TRBJ1-1. Germline CDR1 is SGHTA and CDR2 is FQGTGA. This CDR3 comprises 14 residues. The CDR3 loop is CASSLYSANTEAFF.